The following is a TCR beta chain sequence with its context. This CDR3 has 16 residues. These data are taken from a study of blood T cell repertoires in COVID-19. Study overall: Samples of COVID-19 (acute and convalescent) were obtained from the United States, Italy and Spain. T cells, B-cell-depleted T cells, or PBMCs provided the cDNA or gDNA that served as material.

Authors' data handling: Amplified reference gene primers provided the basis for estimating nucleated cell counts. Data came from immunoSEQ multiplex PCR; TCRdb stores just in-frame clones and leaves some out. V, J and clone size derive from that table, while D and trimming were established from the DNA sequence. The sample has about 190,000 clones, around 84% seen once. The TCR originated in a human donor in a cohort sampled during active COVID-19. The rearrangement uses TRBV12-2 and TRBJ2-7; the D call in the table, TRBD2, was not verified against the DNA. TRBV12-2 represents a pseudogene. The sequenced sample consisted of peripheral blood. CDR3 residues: CASRFSLGGSLYEQYF. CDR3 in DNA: TGTGCAAGTCGCTTCAGCCTGGGCGGGAGCCTCTACGAGCAGTACTTC.